This T cell receptor (beta chain) originates from a study of a mutant IDH1 vaccine in newly diagnosed glioma. Across the study: Onset of vaccination occurred 4-6 weeks following radiotherapy alone, or with temozolomide cycles. Visit V13 took place at week 47, and visit V12 happened at week 35.

The CDR3 loop spans 14 amino acids. Germline V lookup: CDR1 MNHNY, CDR2 SVGAGI (reference sequence). J lost 8 bases, V lost 6 bases, and 10 bases had no gene match. This sample's time point: week 47, end of study. What each vaccine dose contained was 300 ug of mutant IDH1 20-mer peptide, accompanied by topical imiquimod. The patients received vaccinations eight times, in weeks 1, 3, 5, 7, 11, 15, 19 and 23. Donors had new WHO grade 3 or 4 IDH1-mutant, ATRX-lost astrocytomas. Data came from immunoSEQ multiplex PCR; TCRdb stores just in-frame clones and leaves some out. The sample holds about 23,000 clones, more than 70% seen once. Comment on this clone: Antigen specificity is unknown.

The clonotype comes from a man in his forties with glioma. The V call is TRBV6-6, the J call TRBJ2-1; TRBD2 agrees at 7 bases. Sample: PBMCs, taken from a glioma patient whose treatment included an IDH1 peptide vaccine. The CDR3: CASRDTGGRDEQFF. The CDR3 DNA is TGTGCCAGCAGAGATACGGGCGGGAGAGATGAGCAGTTCTTC.